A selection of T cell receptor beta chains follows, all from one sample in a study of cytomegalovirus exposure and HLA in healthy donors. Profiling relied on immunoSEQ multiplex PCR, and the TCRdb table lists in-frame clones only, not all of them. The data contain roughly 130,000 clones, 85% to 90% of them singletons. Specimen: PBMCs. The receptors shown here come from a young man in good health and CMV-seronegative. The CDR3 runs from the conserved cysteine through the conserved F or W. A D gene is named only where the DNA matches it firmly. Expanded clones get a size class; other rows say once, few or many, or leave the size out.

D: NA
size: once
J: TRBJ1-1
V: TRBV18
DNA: TGTGCCAGCTCACCACCGGCAGGAATGAACACTGAAGCTTTCTTT
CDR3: CASSPPAGMNTEAFF

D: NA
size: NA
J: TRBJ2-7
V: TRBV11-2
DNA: TGTGCCAGCAGCCCTGGAGTAGGAGCGGCTACCTACGAGCAGTACTTC
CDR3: CASSPGVGAATYEQYF

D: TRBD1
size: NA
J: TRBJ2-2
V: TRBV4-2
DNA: TGTGCCAGCAGCCAAGACCAGGACAGGGGGAGGCTGTTTTTT
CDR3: CASSQDQDRGRLFF

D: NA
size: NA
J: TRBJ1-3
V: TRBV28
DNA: TGTGCCAGCAGGGCTGCCGGGTCTGGAAACACCATATATTTT
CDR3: CASRAAGSGNTIYF

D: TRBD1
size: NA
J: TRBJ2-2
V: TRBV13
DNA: TGTGCCAGCAGCTCGGGACAGTGGGAGCTGTTTTTT
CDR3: CASSSGQWELFF

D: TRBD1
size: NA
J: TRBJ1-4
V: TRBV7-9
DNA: TGTGCCAGCAGCTTAGAAGGGACAGTTGCAACTAATGAAAAACTGTTTTTT
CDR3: CASSLEGTVATNEKLFF

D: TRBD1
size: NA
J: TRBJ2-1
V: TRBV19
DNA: TGTGCCAGTAGTATAGCACCAATACAGGGGTACTCCTACAATGAGCAGTTCTTC
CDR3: CASSIAPIQGYSYNEQFF

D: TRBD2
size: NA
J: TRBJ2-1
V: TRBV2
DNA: TGTGCCAGCAGTGTCAGCCTAGCGGCCTCCTACAATGAGCAGTTCTTC
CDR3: CASSVSLAASYNEQFF

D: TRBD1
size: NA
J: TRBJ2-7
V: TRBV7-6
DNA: TGTGCCAGCAGCAGCCGGGACAGAGTTTACGAGCAGTACTTC
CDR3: CASSSRDRVYEQYF

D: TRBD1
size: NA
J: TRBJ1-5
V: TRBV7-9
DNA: TGTGCCAGCAGCTTAGGGCAGGGGGTGGGCTGGAGCAATCAGCCCCAGCATTTT
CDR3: CASSLGQGVGWSNQPQHF

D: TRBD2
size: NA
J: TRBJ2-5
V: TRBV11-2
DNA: TGTGCCAGCAGTCCTAGCGGGCGCCCGAGGACCCAGTACTTC
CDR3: CASSPSGRPRTQYF